This entry concerns a single TCR beta chain. The antigen is unknown. The data originate from a study of cytomegalovirus exposure and HLA in healthy donors. Study outcomes and limitations: The study flagged around 160 TCR beta chains as cytomegalovirus-associated. TCR beta V segments were, for the most part, productive about 87% or about 30% of the time in an earlier analysis.

A multiplex PCR was run with 60 Vbeta primers and 13 Jbeta primers. Some clones are missing from TCRdb's copy, which holds only in-frame ones; the method was immunoSEQ multiplex PCR. Of some 140,000 clones listed, roughly 77% are singletons. V was trimmed by 3 bases and J by 7 bases, leaving 19 bases between them. The germline V gene encodes CDR1 MDHEN and CDR2 SYDVKM. The CDR3 runs 15 residues. The source material was PBMCs. V is TRBV28 and J is TRBJ2-7, with D unclear. The sequence was collected from a man aged 25-45 years in good health and CMV-seropositive. The CDR3 spells CASSLAPPKVREQYF. Written as DNA, the CDR3 is TGTGCCAGCAGTTTGGCCCCCCCCAAAGTGCGGGAGCAGTACTTC.